This is a list of T cell receptor beta chains from one sample in a study of identical twins. Via MiXCR, TCRdb re-called the 5' RACE reads, giving one row per CDR3 protein. This sample has roughly 770,000 distinct CDR3 sequences, with about 18% found just once. The same data also contributed to another study, on T cells expressing NK-cell markers.

Input material: PBMCs. These receptors originate from a woman aged 18 to 35 in good health. The CDR3 runs from the conserved cysteine through the conserved F or W. The D gene is left open where the match is weak. Clone size appears in some rows only: once, few, many, or a class for an expanded clone.

>TRBV20-1|TRBJ1-5|NA|NA
CSASWGNQPQHF
TGCAGTGCTAGTTGGGGCAATCAGCCCCAGCATTTT
>TRBV12-3/TRBV12-4|TRBJ1-6|NA|many
CASSTASWEYNSPLHF
TGTGCCAGCAGTACCGCCTCTTGGGAATATAATTCACCCCTCCACTTT
>TRBV7-9|TRBJ1-1|TRBD1|NA
CASSSFRDRENTEAFF
TGTGCCAGCAGCTCTTTCCGGGACAGGGAGAACACTGAAGCTTTCTTT
>TRBV20-1|TRBJ1-5|NA|few
CSARPGENQPQHF
TGCAGTGCTAGACCCGGTGAGAATCAGCCCCAGCATTTT
>TRBV7-9|TRBJ1-4|NA|few
CASSRGTTEEKLFF
TGTGCCAGCAGCAGGGGGACAACGGAAGAAAAACTGTTTTTT
>TRBV4-2|TRBJ2-3|NA|NA
CASSQEQDVPSTDTQYF
TGTGCCAGCAGCCAAGAACAGGACGTCCCGAGCACAGATACGCAGTATTTT
>TRBV7-2|TRBJ2-5|TRBD1|few
CASTTGSETQYF
TGTGCCAGCACGACAGGGTCAGAGACCCAGTACTTC
>TRBV7-9|TRBJ1-1|NA|many
CASSLRSNTEAFF
TGTGCCAGCAGCTTACGATCGAACACTGAAGCTTTCTTT
>TRBV7-2|TRBJ2-5|NA|NA
CASSLRYRGETQYF
TGTGCCAGCAGCTTAAGATACAGAGGAGAGACCCAGTACTTC
>TRBV27|TRBJ2-7|TRBD1|NA
CASTQIGQGIYEQYF
TGTGCCAGCACCCAGATAGGACAGGGTATCTACGAGCAGTACTTC
>TRBV7-8|TRBJ1-1|NA|NA
CASRRQTDTEAFF
TGTGCCAGCAGACGACAGACCGACACTGAAGCTTTCTTT
>TRBV12-3/TRBV12-4|TRBJ2-1|NA|few
CASRPTGDKWNEQFF
TGTGCCAGCAGACCTACGGGGGACAAATGGAATGAGCAGTTCTTC
>TRBV29-1|TRBJ1-1|TRBD1|NA
CSAQTGTGTTEAFF
TGCAGCGCTCAAACCGGGACAGGGACCACTGAAGCTTTCTTT
>TRBV20-1|TRBJ2-7|NA|NA
CSARGHQVREQYF
TGCAGTGCCCGCGGACATCAAGTGAGGGAGCAGTACTTC
>TRBV12-3/TRBV12-4|TRBJ2-7|NA|once
CASRFSQGSYEQYF
TGTGCCAGCAGATTCTCACAAGGCTCCTACGAGCAGTACTTC
>TRBV13|TRBJ2-7|NA|few
CASSNVATGSYEQYF
TGTGCCAGCAGCAACGTAGCTACAGGCTCCTACGAGCAGTACTTC
>TRBV20-1|TRBJ2-7|NA|few
CSARAQAEQYF
TGCAGTGCTAGAGCCCAGGCGGAGCAGTACTTC